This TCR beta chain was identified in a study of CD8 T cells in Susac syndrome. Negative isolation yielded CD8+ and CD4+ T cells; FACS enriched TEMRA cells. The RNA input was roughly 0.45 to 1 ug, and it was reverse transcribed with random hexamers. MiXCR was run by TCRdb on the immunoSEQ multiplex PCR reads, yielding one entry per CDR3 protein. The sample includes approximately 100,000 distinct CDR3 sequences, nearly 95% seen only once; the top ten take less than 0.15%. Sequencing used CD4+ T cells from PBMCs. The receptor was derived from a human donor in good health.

Here the CDR3 DNA reads TGCAGCGTACGGGACAGTTTAACCTACGAGCAGTACTTC. Protein: CSVRDSLTYEQYF. The V gene is TRBV29-1, the J gene TRBJ2-7; 7 positions match TRBD1. V was clipped by 6 bases and J by 2 bases; unmatched bases: 7. Germline assignment: CDR1 SQVTM and CDR2 ANQGSEA. The CDR3 runs to 13 residues.